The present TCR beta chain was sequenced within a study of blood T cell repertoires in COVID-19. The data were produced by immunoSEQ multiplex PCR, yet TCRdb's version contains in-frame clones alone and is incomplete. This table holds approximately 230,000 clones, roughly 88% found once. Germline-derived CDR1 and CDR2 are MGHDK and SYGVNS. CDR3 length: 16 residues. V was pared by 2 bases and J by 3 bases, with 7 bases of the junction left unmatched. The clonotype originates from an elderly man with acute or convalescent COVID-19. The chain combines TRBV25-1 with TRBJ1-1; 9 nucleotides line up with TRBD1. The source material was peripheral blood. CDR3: CASSEGTGTWYTEAFF. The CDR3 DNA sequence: TGTGCCAGCAGTGAAGGGACAGGGACTTGGTACACTGAAGCTTTCTTT.